The T cell receptor beta chain under discussion was sequenced for a study of OX40 agonist ivuxolimab in advanced cancers. Overall study context: Prior checkpoint blockade (anti-PD-1, anti-PD-L1 or anti-CTLA-4) was permitted; roughly 40% had it.

A remark on this clone: The junction departs from the called germline gene at one end, perhaps through a read error.

Assay: immunoSEQ multiplex PCR; the TCRdb copy retains only in-frame clones and omits some. Of 55,000 to 75,000 clones listed, more than 70% were seen once; the top ten hold 7% to 9.5%. CDR3 length: 14 amino acids. The V gene's germline CDR1 is SGHVS and CDR2 FQNEAQ. This clonotype originated in an adult with an advanced solid tumor such as melanoma, head and neck, liver or kidney cancer. The source was CD4+ or CD8+ T cells sorted from blood, collected in a trial of the OX40 agonist ivuxolimab. The chain couples TRBV7-8 to TRBJ1-2; D uncertain. CDR3 sequence: CASSLAKGVYGHTF. CDR3 nucleotides: TGTGCCAGCAGCTTAGCGAAGGGTGTGTATGGCCACACCTTC.